This entry lists 5 T cell receptor beta chains sequenced from one sample in a study of CD8 T cells in ankylosing spondylitis. In TCRdb, the 5' RACE reads were re-called with MiXCR into one record per CDR3 protein. The table has 150,000 to 200,000 distinct CDR3 sequences, roughly 13% seen once. The sequenced material came from blood, either unsorted or a sorted T cell fraction (not recorded which). The receptors stem from a female donor with ankylosing spondylitis or in good health (not recorded which).

This clonotype has ten or more counts. The rearrangement uses TRBV7-9 and TRBJ1-5, with D hard to call. Trimming stripped 4 bases from V and 8 bases from J, with 9 bases between. CDR3 length: 12 amino acids. Germline CDR1 and CDR2: SEHNR and FQNEAQ (reference sequence). For the CDR3, the DNA is TGTGCCAGCAGCTCCCCGGGTAAGCCCCAGCATTTT. Amino acid sequence: CASSSPGKPQHF.

The table lists this clonotype with many counts. The chain recombines TRBV10-3 with TRBJ2-2, with 8 bases identical to TRBD2. Trimming removed 3 bases from V and 7 bases from J; junction bases left unmatched: 4. This CDR3 is built from 14 residues. Germline values: CDR1 ENHRY, CDR2 SYGVKD. DNA for the CDR3: TGTGCCATCAGTGAAGGGACTAGTTTCGGGGAGCTGTTTTTT. Its protein product is CAISEGTSFGELFF.

The table lists this clonotype with many counts. The chain employs TRBV20-1 and TRBJ2-1, with D hard to call. The CDR3 totals 16 residues. Germline V CDR1 and CDR2: DFQATT, SNEGSKA (reference sequence). V lost 2 bases, J lost 0 bases, and 14 bases lay in between. The CDR3 loop is CSARPSGSYSYNEQFF. The CDR3 region has the DNA TGCAGTGCTAGACCCTCGGGTAGTTACTCCTACAATGAGCAGTTCTTC.

This clonotype was observed a few times. The V and J genes are TRBV14 and TRBJ2-7; a possible D gene is TRBD1 (7 bases). From germline, CDR1 is SGHDN and CDR2 FVKESK. The CDR3 loop spans 13 amino acids. Deletions cut 1 base from V and 9 bases from J, with 13 bases between. The CDR3 DNA sequence: TGTGCCAGCAGCCAAGTCAGGGGGGCTGGGCAGTACTTC. Translation: CASSQVRGAGQYF.

The rearrangement links TRBV7-8 to TRBJ2-5, with TRBD2 matching 12 bases. Trimming at V came to 5 bases and at J to 4 bases, leaving 8 bases not matched to a gene. This CDR3 contains 16 residues. CDR1 is SGHVS, CDR2 FQNEAQ, per germline. The CDR3 nucleotides are TGTGCCAGCAGCCCCGGGACTAGCGGGCTTAGAGAGACCCAGTACTTC. This codes for CASSPGTSGLRETQYF.